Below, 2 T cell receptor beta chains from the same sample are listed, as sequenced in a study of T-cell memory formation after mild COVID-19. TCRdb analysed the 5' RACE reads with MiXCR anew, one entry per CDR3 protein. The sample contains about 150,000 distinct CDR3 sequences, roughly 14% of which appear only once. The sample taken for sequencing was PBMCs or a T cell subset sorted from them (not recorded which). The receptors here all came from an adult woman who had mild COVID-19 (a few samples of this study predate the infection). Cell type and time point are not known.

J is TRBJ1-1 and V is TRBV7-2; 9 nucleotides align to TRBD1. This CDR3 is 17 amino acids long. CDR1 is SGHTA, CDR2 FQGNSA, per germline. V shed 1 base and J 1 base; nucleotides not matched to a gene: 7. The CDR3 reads CASSLVPGQGRNTEAFF. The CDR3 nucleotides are TGTGCCAGCAGCTTAGTCCCGGGACAGGGCAGGAACACTGAAGCTTTCTTT.

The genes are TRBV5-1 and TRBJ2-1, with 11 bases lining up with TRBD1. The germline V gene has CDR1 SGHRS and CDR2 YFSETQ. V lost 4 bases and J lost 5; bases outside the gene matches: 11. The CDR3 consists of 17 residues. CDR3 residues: CASSPRPPGQGDNEQFF. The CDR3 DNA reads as TGCGCCAGCAGCCCGAGACCGCCGGGACAGGGGGACAATGAGCAGTTCTTC.